Shown below are 5 T cell receptor beta chains from a single sample sequenced in a study of blood T cell repertoires in COVID-19. Assay used: immunoSEQ multiplex PCR; TCRdb lists only in-frame clones, some missing. The sample records about 200,000 clones, 70% to 90% being singletons. Source material: peripheral blood. The origin of the receptors is a human donor in a cohort sampled during active COVID-19.

The chain carries TRBV28 and TRBJ2-7, with 8 positions matching TRBD1. Germline CDR1 and CDR2: MDHEN and SYDVKM. V trimming: 1 base; J trimming: 2 bases; junction bases outside the gene matches: 7. The CDR3 is made up of 16 amino acids. CDR3 nucleotide sequence: TGTGCCAGCAGTTTATCCCTTGGACAGGGACCCTACGAGCAGTACTTC. Its protein product is CASSLSLGQGPYEQYF.

The chain combines TRBV5-4 with TRBJ2-3; 9 nucleotides match TRBD1. CDR1 SGHNT and CDR2 YYREEE come from the germline V gene (reference sequence). Trimming took 1 base from V and 3 from J; bases not matched to a gene: 6. This CDR3 spans 16 amino acids. CDR3 in amino acids: CASSLSSGQGTDTQYF. In DNA, the CDR3 is TGTGCCAGCAGCTTGTCTTCGGGACAGGGAACAGATACGCAGTATTTT.

The genes are TRBV7-9 and TRBJ1-1; D gene uncertain. CDR3 length: 12 residues. Germline V CDR1 and CDR2: SEHNR, FQNEAQ (reference sequence). The germline V and J ends were trimmed by 5 bases and 3 bases, with 7 bases remaining between them. CDR3 region: CASSPGDTEAFF. The CDR3 region has the DNA TGTGCCAGCAGCCCCGGGGACACTGAAGCTTTCTTT.

This clone is a singleton in its sample. The chain has TRBV18 and TRBJ2-1; D not certain. Per germline, CDR1 KGHSH and CDR2 LQKENI. The CDR3 is 17 amino acids. V lost 3 bases, J lost 7 bases, and 22 bases lay in between. The CDR3 sequence is CASSPPSRRVASNEQFF. The CDR3 DNA sequence: TGTGCCAGCTCACCCCCCTCTAGACGGGTCGCTTCTAATGAGCAGTTCTTC. The variable domain in full, completed from reference TRBV18 and TRBJ2-1, reads NAGVMQNPRHLVRRRGQEARLRCSPMKGHSHVYWYRQLPEEGLKFMVYLQKENIIDESGMPKERFSAEFPKEGPSILRIQQVVRGDSAAYFCASSPPSRRVASNEQFFGPGTRLTVL.

This rearrangement joins TRBV7-2 to TRBJ2-3, with 7 bases aligning to TRBD2. V lost 0 bases and J lost 6; bases outside the gene matches: 3. Germline-derived CDR1 and CDR2 are SGHTA and FQGNSA. The CDR3 contains 14 residues. In nucleotides, the CDR3 is TGTGCCAGCAGCTTAGCGGGGGGGTCTGATACGCAGTATTTT. This sequence encodes CASSLAGGSDTQYF.